This TCR beta chain originates from a study of blood T cell repertoires in COVID-19. For the study at large: Sources were T cells, B-cell-depleted T cells, or PBMCs; the material itself was cDNA or gDNA.

TCRdb's table, derived via immunoSEQ multiplex PCR, lists solely in-frame clones and lacks some. The profile shows roughly 200,000 clones, more than 80% of them singletons. V shed 0 bases and J 1 base; nucleotides not matched to a gene: 1. In germline, CDR1 is MGHRA, CDR2 YSYEKL. The CDR3 is made up of 16 amino acids. With regard to this clone: Other DNA variants within this sample encode the same CDR3.

This rearrangement joins TRBV4-1 to TRBJ2-2, with 8 bases lining up with TRBD1. Sequencing was carried out using peripheral blood. The source of this sequence is a woman aged 60-70 years with acute or convalescent COVID-19. CDR3 region: CASSQDGQGNTGELFF. Here the CDR3 DNA reads TGCGCCAGCAGCCAAGATGGACAGGGGAACACCGGGGAGCTGTTTTTT.